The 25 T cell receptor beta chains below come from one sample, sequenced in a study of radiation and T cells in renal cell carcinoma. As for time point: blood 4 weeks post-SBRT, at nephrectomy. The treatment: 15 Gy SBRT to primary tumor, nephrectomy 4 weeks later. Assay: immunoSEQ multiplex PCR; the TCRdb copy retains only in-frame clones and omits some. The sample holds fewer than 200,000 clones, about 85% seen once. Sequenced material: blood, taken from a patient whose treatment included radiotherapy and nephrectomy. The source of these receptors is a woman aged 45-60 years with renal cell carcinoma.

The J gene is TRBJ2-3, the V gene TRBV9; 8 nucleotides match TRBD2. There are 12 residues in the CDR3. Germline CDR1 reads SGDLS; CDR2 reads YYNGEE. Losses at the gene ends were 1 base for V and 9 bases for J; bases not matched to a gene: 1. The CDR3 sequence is CASSVIAGTQYF. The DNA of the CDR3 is TGTGCCAGCAGCGTAATAGCGGGGACGCAGTATTTT.

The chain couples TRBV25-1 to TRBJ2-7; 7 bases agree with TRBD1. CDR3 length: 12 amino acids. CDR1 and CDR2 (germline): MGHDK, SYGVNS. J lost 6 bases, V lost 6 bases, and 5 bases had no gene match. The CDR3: CASRSTGSEQYF. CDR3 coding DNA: TGTGCCAGCAGATCGACAGGGAGCGAGCAGTACTTC.

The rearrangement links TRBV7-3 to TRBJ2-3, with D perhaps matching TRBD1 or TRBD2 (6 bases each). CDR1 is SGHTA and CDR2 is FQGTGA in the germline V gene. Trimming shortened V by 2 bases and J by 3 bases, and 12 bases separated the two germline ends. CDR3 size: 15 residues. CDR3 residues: CASSLGGRQTDTQYF. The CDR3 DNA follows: TGTGCCAGCAGCTTAGGGGGGCGACAAACAGATACGCAGTATTTT.

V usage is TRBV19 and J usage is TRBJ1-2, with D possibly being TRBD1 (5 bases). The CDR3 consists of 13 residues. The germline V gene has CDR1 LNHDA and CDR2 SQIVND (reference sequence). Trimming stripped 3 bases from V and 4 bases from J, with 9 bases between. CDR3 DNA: TGTGCCAGTAGTATGGATGGGGGCTATGGCTACACCTTC. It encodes CASSMDGGYGYTF.

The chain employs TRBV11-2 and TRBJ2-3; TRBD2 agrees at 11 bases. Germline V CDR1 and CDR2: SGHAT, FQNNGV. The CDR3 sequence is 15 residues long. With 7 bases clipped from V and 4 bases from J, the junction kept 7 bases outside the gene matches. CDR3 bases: TGTGCCAGCAAACTAGGACTAGCGGGTGCAGATACGCAGTATTTT. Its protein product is CASKLGLAGADTQYF.

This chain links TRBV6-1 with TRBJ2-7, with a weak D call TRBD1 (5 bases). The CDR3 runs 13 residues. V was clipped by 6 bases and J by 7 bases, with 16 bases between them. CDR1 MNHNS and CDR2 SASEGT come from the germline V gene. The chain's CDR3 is CASSDERGWEQYF. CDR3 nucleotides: TGTGCCAGCAGCGACGAAAGGGGATGGGAGCAGTACTTC.

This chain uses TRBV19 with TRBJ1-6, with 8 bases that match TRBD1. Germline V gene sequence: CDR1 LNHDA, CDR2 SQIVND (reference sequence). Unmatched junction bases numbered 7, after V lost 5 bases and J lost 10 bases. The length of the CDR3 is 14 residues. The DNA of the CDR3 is TGTGCCAGTAGTCTTCGACAGGGGAGCTCACCCCTCCACTTT. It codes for CASSLRQGSSPLHF.

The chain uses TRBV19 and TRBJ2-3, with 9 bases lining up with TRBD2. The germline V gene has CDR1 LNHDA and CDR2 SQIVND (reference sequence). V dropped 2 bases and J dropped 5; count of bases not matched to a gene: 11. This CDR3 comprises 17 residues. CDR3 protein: CASSINLGGGAGDTQYF. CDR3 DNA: TGTGCCAGTAGTATAAATTTAGGCGGGGGGGCAGGAGATACGCAGTATTTT. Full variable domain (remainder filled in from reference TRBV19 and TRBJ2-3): DGGITQSPKYLFRKEGQNVTLSCEQNLNHDAMYWYRQDPGQGLRLIYYSQIVNDFQKGDIAEGYSVSREKKESFPLTVTSAQKNPTAFYLCASSINLGGGAGDTQYFGPGTRLTVL.

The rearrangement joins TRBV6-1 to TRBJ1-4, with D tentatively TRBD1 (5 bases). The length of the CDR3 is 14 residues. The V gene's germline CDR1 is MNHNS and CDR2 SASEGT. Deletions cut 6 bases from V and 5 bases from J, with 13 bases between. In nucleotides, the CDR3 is TGTGCCAGCAGGCCCGACAGTGGAAATGAAAAACTGTTTTTT. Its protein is CASRPDSGNEKLFF.

CDR3 residues: CASSLGVGTDTQYF. DNA for the CDR3: TGTGCCAGCAGCTTGGGGGTAGGCACAGATACGCAGTATTTT. V gene TRBV5-8 combines with J gene TRBJ2-3; the D is unclear. V was pared by 0 bases and J by 1 base, with 6 bases between. Germline CDR1 is SGHTS and CDR2 is YDEGEE. The CDR3 runs 14 residues.

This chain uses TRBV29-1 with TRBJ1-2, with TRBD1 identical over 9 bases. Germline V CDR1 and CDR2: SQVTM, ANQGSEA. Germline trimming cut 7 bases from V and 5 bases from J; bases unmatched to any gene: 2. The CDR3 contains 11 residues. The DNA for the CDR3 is TGCAGCGCCGACAGGGGGTATGGCTACACCTTC. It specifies CSADRGYGYTF.

As DNA, the CDR3 is TGTGCCAGCTCATTTGAAAGAAATTCACCCCTCCACTTT. It yields the protein CASSFERNSPLHF. The genes are TRBV18 and TRBJ1-6, with D uncertain. The germline CDR1 and CDR2 sequences are KGHSH and LQKENI. Trimming shortened V by 5 bases and J by 7 bases, and 9 bases separated the two germline ends. This CDR3 comprises 13 residues.

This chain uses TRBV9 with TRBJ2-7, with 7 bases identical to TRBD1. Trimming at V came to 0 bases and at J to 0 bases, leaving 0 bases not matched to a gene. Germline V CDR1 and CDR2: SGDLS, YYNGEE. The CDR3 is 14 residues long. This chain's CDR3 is CASSVGDSSYEQYF. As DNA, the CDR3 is TGTGCCAGCAGCGTAGGGGACAGCTCCTACGAGCAGTACTTC.

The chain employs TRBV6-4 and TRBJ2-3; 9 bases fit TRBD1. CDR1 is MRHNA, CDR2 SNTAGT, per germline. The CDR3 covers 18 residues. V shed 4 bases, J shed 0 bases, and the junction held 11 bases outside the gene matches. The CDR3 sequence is CASSVPGDRASSTDTQYF. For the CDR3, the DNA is TGTGCCAGCAGTGTCCCAGGGGACAGGGCCTCTAGCACAGATACGCAGTATTTT.

CDR3 nucleotides: TGTGCCAGCAGTGAGAACGTCCCGTACGAGCAGTACTTC. As protein: CASSENVPYEQYF. The rearrangement uses TRBV6-1 and TRBJ2-5; the D is unclear. The end of the DNA aligns better with TRBJ2-7, so the J call may be wrong. The CDR3 contains 13 residues. Germline CDR1 and CDR2: MNHNS and SASEGT.

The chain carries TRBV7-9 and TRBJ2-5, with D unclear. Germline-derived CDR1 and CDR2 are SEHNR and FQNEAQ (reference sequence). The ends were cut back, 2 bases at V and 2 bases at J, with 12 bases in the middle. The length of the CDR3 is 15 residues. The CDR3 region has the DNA TGTGCCAGCAGCTTAATGGCAGGTTCTCAAGAGACCCAGTACTTC. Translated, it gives CASSLMAGSQETQYF. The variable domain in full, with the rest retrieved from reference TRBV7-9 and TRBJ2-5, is DTGVSQNPRHKITKRGQNVTFRCDPISEHNRLYWYRQTLGQGPEFLTYFQNEAQLEKSRLLSDRFSAERPKGSFSTLEIQRTEQGDSAMYLCASSLMAGSQETQYFGPGTRLLVL.

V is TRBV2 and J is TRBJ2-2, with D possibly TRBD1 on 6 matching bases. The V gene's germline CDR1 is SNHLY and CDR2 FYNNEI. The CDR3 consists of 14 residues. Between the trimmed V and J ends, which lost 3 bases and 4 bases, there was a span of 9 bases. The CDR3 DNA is TGTGCCAGCAGTGAGGGGGCGGGCACCGGGGAGCTGTTTTTT. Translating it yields CASSEGAGTGELFF.

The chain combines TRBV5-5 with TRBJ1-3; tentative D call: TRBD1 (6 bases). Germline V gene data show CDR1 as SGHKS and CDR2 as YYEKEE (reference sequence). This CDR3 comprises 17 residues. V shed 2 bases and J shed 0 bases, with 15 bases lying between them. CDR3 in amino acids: CASSLRSGHSSGNTIYF. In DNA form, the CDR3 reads TGTGCCAGCAGCTTAAGATCGGGACACAGCTCTGGAAACACCATATATTTT. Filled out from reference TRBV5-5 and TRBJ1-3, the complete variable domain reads DAGVTQSPTHLIKTRGQQVTLRCSPISGHKSVSWYQQVLGQGPQFIFQYYEKEERGRGNFPDRFSARQFPNYSSELNVNALLLGDSALYLCASSLRSGHSSGNTIYFGEGSWLTVV.

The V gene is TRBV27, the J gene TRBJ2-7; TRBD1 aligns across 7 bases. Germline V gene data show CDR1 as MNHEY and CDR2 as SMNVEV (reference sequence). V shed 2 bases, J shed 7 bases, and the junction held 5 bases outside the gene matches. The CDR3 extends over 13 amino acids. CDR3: CASSLIQGYEQYF. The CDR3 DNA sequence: TGTGCCAGCAGTTTAATACAGGGGTATGAGCAGTACTTC.

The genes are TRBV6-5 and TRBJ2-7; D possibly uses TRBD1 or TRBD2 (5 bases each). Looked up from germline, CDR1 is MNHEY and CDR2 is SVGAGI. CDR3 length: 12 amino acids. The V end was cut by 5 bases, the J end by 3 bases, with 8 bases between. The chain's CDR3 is CASSRGGYEQYF. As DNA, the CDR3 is TGTGCCAGCAGTCGTGGGGGCTACGAGCAGTACTTC.

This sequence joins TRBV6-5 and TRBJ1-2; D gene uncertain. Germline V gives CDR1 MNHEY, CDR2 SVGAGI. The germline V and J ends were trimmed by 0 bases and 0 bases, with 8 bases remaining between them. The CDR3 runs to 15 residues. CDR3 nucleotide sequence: TGTGCCAGCAGTTACTCGCCCTTTCCTAACTATGGCTACACCTTC. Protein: CASSYSPFPNYGYTF.

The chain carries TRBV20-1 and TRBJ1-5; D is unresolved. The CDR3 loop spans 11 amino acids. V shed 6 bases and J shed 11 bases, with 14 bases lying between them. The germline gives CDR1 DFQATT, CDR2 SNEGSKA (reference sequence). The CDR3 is CSAKGDQTQHF. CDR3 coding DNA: TGCAGTGCCAAAGGTGATCAAACCCAGCATTTT.

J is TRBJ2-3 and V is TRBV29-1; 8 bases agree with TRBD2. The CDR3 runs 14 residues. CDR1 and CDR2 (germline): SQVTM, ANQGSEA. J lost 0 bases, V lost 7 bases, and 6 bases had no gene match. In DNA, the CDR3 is TGCAGCGCGAGCATAGCGGGGAGCACAGATACGCAGTATTTT. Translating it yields CSASIAGSTDTQYF.

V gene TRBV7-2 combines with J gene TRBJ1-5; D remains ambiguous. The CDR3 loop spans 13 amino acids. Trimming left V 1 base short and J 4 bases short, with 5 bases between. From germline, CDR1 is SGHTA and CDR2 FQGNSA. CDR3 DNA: TGTGCCAGCAGCTTAGGTACAAATCAGCCCCAGCATTTT. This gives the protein CASSLGTNQPQHF. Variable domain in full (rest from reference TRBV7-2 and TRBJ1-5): GAGVSQSPSNKVTEKGKDVELRCDPISGHTALYWYRQSLGQGLEFLIYFQGNSAPDKSGLPSDRFSAERTGGSVSTLTIQRTQQEDSAVYLCASSLGTNQPQHFGDGTRLSIL.

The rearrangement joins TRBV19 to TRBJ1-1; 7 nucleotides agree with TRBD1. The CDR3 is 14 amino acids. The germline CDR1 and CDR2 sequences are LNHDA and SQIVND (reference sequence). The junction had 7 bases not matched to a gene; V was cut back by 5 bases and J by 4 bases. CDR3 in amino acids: CASSVQGVGTEAFF. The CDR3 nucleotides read TGTGCCAGTAGTGTCCAGGGGGTAGGCACTGAAGCTTTCTTT.